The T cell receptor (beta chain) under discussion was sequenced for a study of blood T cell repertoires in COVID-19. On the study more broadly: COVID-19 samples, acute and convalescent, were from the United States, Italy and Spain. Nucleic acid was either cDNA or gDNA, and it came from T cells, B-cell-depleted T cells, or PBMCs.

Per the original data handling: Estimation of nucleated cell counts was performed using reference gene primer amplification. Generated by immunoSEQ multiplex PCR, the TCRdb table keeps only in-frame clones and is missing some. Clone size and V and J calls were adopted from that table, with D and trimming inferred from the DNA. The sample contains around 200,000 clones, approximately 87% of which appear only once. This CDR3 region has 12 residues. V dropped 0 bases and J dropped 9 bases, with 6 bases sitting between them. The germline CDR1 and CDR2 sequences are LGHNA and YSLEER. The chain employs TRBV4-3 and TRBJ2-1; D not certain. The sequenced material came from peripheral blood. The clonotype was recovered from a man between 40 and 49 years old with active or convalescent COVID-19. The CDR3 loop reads CASSQDYGEQFF. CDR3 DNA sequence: TGCGCCAGCAGCCAAGACTACGGTGAGCAGTTCTTC.